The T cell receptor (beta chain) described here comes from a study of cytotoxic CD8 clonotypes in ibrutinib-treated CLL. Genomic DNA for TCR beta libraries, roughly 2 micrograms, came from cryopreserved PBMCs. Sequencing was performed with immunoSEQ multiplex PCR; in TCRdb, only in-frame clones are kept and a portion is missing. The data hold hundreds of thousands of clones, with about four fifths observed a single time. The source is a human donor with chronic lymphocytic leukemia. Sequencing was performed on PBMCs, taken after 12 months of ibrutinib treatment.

The CDR3 protein is CASLGAGELFF. The CDR3 nucleotides read TGCGCCAGCCTAGGGGCCGGGGAGCTGTTTTTT. The V and J genes are TRBV5-1 and TRBJ2-2; tentatively, D is TRBD1 (5 bases). Germline CDR1 is SGHRS and CDR2 is YFSETQ. The CDR3 length is 11 residues. Trimming stripped 7 bases from V and 6 bases from J, with 7 bases between. Based on the CDR3 plus reference TRBV5-1 and TRBJ2-2, the full variable domain is KAGVTQTPRYLIKTRGQQVTLSCSPISGHRSVSWYQQTPGQGLQFLFEYFSETQRNKGNFPGRFSGRQFSNSRSEMNVSTLELGDSALYLCASLGAGELFFGEGSRLTVL.